Shown below are 25 T cell receptor beta chains from a single sample sequenced in a study of blood T cells in healthy people across ages. Next came a second PCR, run for about 6 to 12 cycles, which used a sample-barcoded 5' primer along with a J-beta primer mix. MiXCR, applied by TCRdb to the 5' RACE reads, yields one record per CDR3 protein. The data show about 1.8 million distinct CDR3 sequences, about 50% seen once. Sequencing input: blood. Source of these receptors: a woman aged 40 to 55 in good health.

In this sample, this clonotype turned up a few times. V gene TRBV7-9 combines with J gene TRBJ1-1; D is uncertain. V lost 1 base and J 4 bases, leaving 7 bases between the germline ends. Germline CDR1 is SEHNR and CDR2 is FQNEAQ (reference sequence). The CDR3 consists of 13 residues. The CDR3 nucleotides are TGTGCCAGCAGCTTAGACCTTGGCACTGAAGCTTTCTTT. Translating gives CASSLDLGTEAFF.

This clonotype was observed a few times. DNA of the CDR3: TGTGCCAGCAGCCGCTCGCCCGGGACAGGGGGCTTCAATCAGCCCCAGCATTTT. Its protein product is CASSRSPGTGGFNQPQHF. J is TRBJ1-5 and V is TRBV12-3 or TRBV12-4; TRBD1 aligns across 12 bases. This CDR3 contains 18 residues. Germline trimming cut 6 bases from V and 3 bases from J; bases unmatched to any gene: 12.

J is TRBJ2-5 and V is TRBV28; 7 nucleotides align to TRBD1. This CDR3 has 17 residues. Losses at the gene ends were 3 bases for V and 2 bases for J; bases not matched to a gene: 12. Germline V CDR1 and CDR2: MDHEN, SYDVKM. CDR3 region: CASSFQREGQIQETQYF. The CDR3 bases are TGTGCCAGCAGTTTCCAGCGTGAGGGACAGATACAAGAGACCCAGTACTTC.

This rearrangement joins TRBV7-9 to TRBJ1-2; D perhaps matches TRBD1 (5 bases). CDR3 length: 13 residues. CDR1 is SEHNR, CDR2 FQNEAQ, per germline (reference sequence). V was cut by 7 bases and J by 4 bases, with 13 bases left in between. CDR3 region: CASTPGRTYGYTF. CDR3 in DNA: TGTGCCAGCACCCCGGGACGGACCTATGGCTACACCTTC.

The chain joins TRBV6-2 or TRBV6-3 to TRBJ1-6; TRBD1 might be the D (6 bases). CDR3 length: 16 amino acids. The germline gives CDR1 MNHEY, CDR2 SVGEGT. Trimming took off 7 bases at V and 0 bases at J, with 13 bases between the two ends. The CDR3 sequence: CASKRQEISYNSPLHF. CDR3 bases: TGTGCCAGCAAGAGACAGGAGATCTCCTATAATTCACCCCTCCACTTT.

This clonotype has more than one count but fewer than ten. The V call is TRBV18, the J call TRBJ2-7, with 7 bases identical to TRBD1. The CDR3 loop spans 15 amino acids. CDR1 is KGHSH, CDR2 LQKENI, per germline. With 1 base clipped from V and 0 bases from J, the junction kept 3 bases outside the gene matches. CDR3 residues: CASSPRGQHSYEQYF. The CDR3 nucleotides are TGTGCCAGCTCACCACGGGGACAGCACTCCTACGAGCAGTACTTC.

The rearrangement links TRBV18 to TRBJ2-3; 9 positions match TRBD2. The CDR3 is 15 amino acids. J was trimmed by 7 bases and V by 3 bases; bases with no gene match: 8. Germline-derived CDR1 and CDR2 are KGHSH and LQKENI. As DNA, the CDR3 is TGTGCCAGCTCACCGGGCGGCGGGGGGGCCAATACGCAGTATTTT. Amino acids: CASSPGGGGANTQYF.

The chain joins TRBV2 to TRBJ2-5; D is possibly TRBD1 (6 bases). The germline V and J ends were trimmed by 7 bases and 3 bases, with 9 bases remaining between them. CDR1 and CDR2 from the germline V gene are SNHLY and FYNNEI. This CDR3 is 12 amino acids long. In DNA, the CDR3 is TGTGCCAGCAAGGCAGGGGAAGAGACCCAGTACTTC. Protein sequence: CASKAGEETQYF. The entire variable domain, with the rest obtained from reference TRBV2 and TRBJ2-5, is as follows: EPEVTQTPSHQVTQMGQEVILRCVPISNHLYFYWYRQILGQKVEFLVSFYNNEISEKSEIFDDQFSVERPDGSNFTLKIRSTKLEDSAMYFCASKAGEETQYFGPGTRLLVL.

This rearrangement joins TRBV27 to TRBJ1-5; D perhaps matches TRBD1 (5 bases). V lost 0 bases and J lost 6, with 6 bases in between. This CDR3 spans 13 amino acids. CDR1 MNHEY and CDR2 SMNVEV come from the germline V gene (reference sequence). The CDR3: CASSLSQGQPQHF. CDR3 coding DNA: TGTGCCAGCAGTTTATCTCAGGGTCAGCCCCAGCATTTT.

V usage is TRBV28 and J usage is TRBJ2-7; 7 bases align to TRBD1. With V trimmed by 5 bases and J by 2 bases, 6 bases remained unmatched. In germline, CDR1 is MDHEN, CDR2 SYDVKM. The CDR3 totals 14 residues. The CDR3 spells CASSARTGAYEQYF. DNA for the CDR3: TGTGCCAGCAGTGCGCGGACAGGAGCCTACGAGCAGTACTTC.

V usage is TRBV18 and J usage is TRBJ2-3; tentatively, D is TRBD2 (5 bases). The germline V and J ends were trimmed by 2 bases and 7 bases, with 25 bases remaining between them. This CDR3 comprises 18 residues. CDR1 and CDR2 (germline): KGHSH, LQKENI. CDR3 nucleotide sequence: TGTGCCAGCTCACCAGGTCTTCATTCGGGATCCGCGTCGTATACGCAGTATTTT. Its translation is CASSPGLHSGSASYTQYF. The full variable domain, in which reference TRBV18 and TRBJ2-3 provide the parts outside the CDR3, is NAGVMQNPRHLVRRRGQEARLRCSPMKGHSHVYWYRQLPEEGLKFMVYLQKENIIDESGMPKERFSAEFPKEGPSILRIQQVVRGDSAAYFCASSPGLHSGSASYTQYFGPGTRLTVL.

V gene TRBV7-9 combines with J gene TRBJ2-1; 8 nucleotides line up with TRBD2. Germline values: CDR1 SEHNR, CDR2 FQNEAQ (reference sequence). After removal of 4 bases from V and 7 bases from J, the junction contained 9 bases not matched to a gene. The CDR3 is 15 amino acids. Written as DNA, the CDR3 is TGTGCCAGCAGCTCCGCCTTAACGGGGGGGAATGAGCAGTTCTTC. It specifies CASSSALTGGNEQFF.

This clonotype has only a few counts. The chain joins TRBV4-3 to TRBJ1-4; D not resolved. CDR3 length equals 13 residues. Germline-derived CDR1 and CDR2 are LGHNA and YSLEER. With 0 bases removed from V and 8 bases from J, the gap between germline ends came to 7 bases. This CDR3 is CASSQDVGEKLFF. CDR3 sequence (DNA): TGCGCCAGCAGCCAAGATGTAGGCGAAAAACTGTTTTTT.

This clonotype was seen a few times. The chain has TRBV2 and TRBJ2-4, with 7 bases lining up with TRBD1. The CDR3 sequence is 18 residues long. Germline loops: CDR1 SNHLY, CDR2 FYNNEI. With 7 bases clipped from V and 0 bases from J, the junction kept 15 bases outside the gene matches. CDR3 protein: CASNELRDRGLAKNIQYF. CDR3 nucleotides: TGTGCCAGCAATGAGCTTAGGGACAGAGGATTAGCCAAAAACATTCAGTACTTC.

The chain has TRBV4-1 and TRBJ1-2; D is unresolved. There are 14 residues in the CDR3. Germline-derived CDR1 and CDR2 are MGHRA and YSYEKL. Trimming shortened V by 2 bases and J by 13 bases, and 20 bases separated the two germline ends. This CDR3 reads CASSQQFPGGVLTF. CDR3 DNA: TGCGCCAGCAGCCAACAATTTCCGGGTGGAGTTCTCACCTTC.

The chain combines TRBV7-9 with TRBJ2-4, with D uncertain. The J call may be incorrect, as the DNA end agrees better with TRBJ2-7. This CDR3 is 14 amino acids long. Germline values: CDR1 SEHNR, CDR2 FQNEAQ (reference sequence). CDR3 nucleotide sequence: TGTGCCAGCAGCTTAGGGCAGGCCCATTACGAGCAGTACTTC. It encodes CASSLGQAHYEQYF.

The V gene is TRBV20-1, the J gene TRBJ2-7; perhaps TRBD2 as D (5 bases). The CDR3 length is 19 residues. CDR1 is DFQATT, CDR2 SNEGSKA, per germline (reference sequence). With 5 bases removed from V and 6 bases from J, the gap between germline ends came to 35 bases. This CDR3 is CSASRDRASRIRTSSEQYF. CDR3 nucleotide sequence: TGCAGTGCTTCGAGGGATAGGGCCTCCAGAATACGAACATCCAGCGAGCAGTACTTC.

The chain carries TRBV14 and TRBJ2-1, with D possibly TRBD1 on 5 matching bases. The V end was cut by 2 bases, the J end by 0 bases, with 8 bases between. This CDR3 contains 15 residues. The germline gives CDR1 SGHDN, CDR2 FVKESK. CDR3 sequence: CASSQHQGSYNEQFF. The CDR3 region has the DNA TGTGCCAGCAGCCAACACCAGGGCTCCTACAATGAGCAGTTCTTC.

The rearrangement joins TRBV7-8 to TRBJ2-7; D might be TRBD1 or TRBD2, each matching 6 bases. The CDR3 covers 17 residues. V lost 1 base to trimming and J lost 7 bases, with 23 bases between them. CDR1 SGHVS and CDR2 FQNEAQ come from the germline V gene. CDR3 coding DNA: TGTGCCAGCAGCTTAGAGGACGCTCGCTCGAGAGGGGGGGAGCAGTACTTC. Translated, it gives CASSLEDARSRGGEQYF.

The rearrangement links TRBV28 to TRBJ2-7; 8 bases fit TRBD2. After removal of 3 bases from V and 3 bases from J, the junction contained 1 base not matched to a gene. Germline V gene sequence: CDR1 MDHEN, CDR2 SYDVKM. This CDR3 spans 13 amino acids. The CDR3 is CASSFSGSYEQYV. The CDR3 coding sequence is TGTGCCAGCAGTTTCAGCGGGAGCTACGAGCAGTACGTC.

This rearrangement joins TRBV6-2 or TRBV6-3 to TRBJ2-1; D gene ambiguous. V was trimmed by 6 bases and J by 4 bases, leaving 13 bases between them. Germline V gene lookup returns CDR1 MNHEY and CDR2 SVGEGT. The CDR3 runs 14 residues. This chain's CDR3 is CASSPPRWYNEQFF. The CDR3 nucleotides are TGTGCCAGCAGCCCCCCACGCTGGTACAATGAGCAGTTCTTC.

This sequence joins TRBV6-2 or TRBV6-3 and TRBJ2-7; perhaps TRBD1 as D (6 bases). This CDR3 spans 14 amino acids. In germline, CDR1 is MNHEY, CDR2 SVGEGT. V was trimmed by 5 bases and J by 3 bases, leaving 14 bases between them. CDR3 DNA sequence: TGTGCCAGCAGTCGACGACAGGCTAGCTACGAGCAGTACTTC. Amino acids: CASSRRQASYEQYF.

This chain uses TRBV24-1 with TRBJ2-4; the match to TRBD1 covers 7 bases. The end of the DNA is better explained by TRBJ2-5, so the J call may be wrong. This CDR3 is 15 amino acids long. Germline V gene lookup returns CDR1 KGHDR and CDR2 SFDVKD. In DNA, the CDR3 is TGTGCCACCGGGGATACAGGGGATCTAGAAGAGACCCAGTACTTC. This sequence encodes CATGDTGDLEETQYF.

The chain's CDR3 is CASSYGSQGASYEQYF. The CDR3 DNA is TGTGCCAGCAGCTACGGTTCTCAGGGGGCCTCCTACGAGCAGTACTTC. J is TRBJ2-7 and V is TRBV7-9, with 8 bases fitting TRBD1. The CDR3 has 16 residues. The trim removed 4 bases at V and 0 bases at J, leaving 8 bases unmatched. CDR1 and CDR2 from the germline V gene are SEHNR and FQNEAQ (reference sequence). The full variable domain, in which reference TRBV7-9 and TRBJ2-7 provide the parts outside the CDR3, is DTGVSQNPRHKITKRGQNVTFRCDPISEHNRLYWYRQTLGQGPEFLTYFQNEAQLEKSRLLSDRFSAERPKGSFSTLEIQRTEQGDSAMYLCASSYGSQGASYEQYFGPGTRLTVT.

The V and J genes are TRBV29-1 and TRBJ1-2; TRBD1 agrees at 12 bases. After removal of 7 bases from V and 6 bases from J, the junction contained 12 bases not matched to a gene. The CDR3 runs 15 residues. Germline assignment: CDR1 SQVTM and CDR2 ANQGSEA. This CDR3 is CSGTPGTGGADGYTF. CDR3 in DNA: TGCAGCGGCACCCCCGGGACAGGGGGCGCAGATGGCTACACCTTC.